This TCR beta chain was documented in a study of blood T cell repertoires in COVID-19. CDR3 length equals 16 residues. V trimming: 7 bases; J trimming: 5 bases; junction bases outside the gene matches: 12. Germline CDR1 MDHEN, CDR2 SYDVKM. The table came from immunoSEQ multiplex PCR; TCRdb's copy has only in-frame clones and leaves some out. Of 65,000 to 75,000 clones in the sample, about 91% were seen once. Sequencing was done on a sample of peripheral blood. The chain uses TRBV28 and TRBJ1-5; 9 bases match TRBD1. The receptor's source is a woman aged 50 to 60 with active COVID-19. The DNA of the CDR3 is TGTGCCAGCACCCAATTCCCGGGACAGGGTGATCAGCCCCAGCATTTT. This encodes CASTQFPGQGDQPQHF. The full variable domain, with the rest looked up from reference TRBV28 and TRBJ1-5, is DVKVTQSSRYLVKRTGEKVFLECVQDMDHENMFWYRQDPGLGLRLIYFSYDVKMKEKGDIPEGYSVSREKKERFSLILESASTNQTSMYLCASTQFPGQGDQPQHFGDGTRLSIL.